This TCR beta chain appears in the sequencing data of a study of blood T cell repertoires in COVID-19. Study as a whole: Researchers got acute and convalescent COVID-19 samples from the United States, Italy and Spain.

Authors' processing steps: For nucleated cells, counts were estimated from reference gene primer amplification. Some clones are missing from TCRdb's copy, which holds only in-frame ones; the method was immunoSEQ multiplex PCR. Clone size and the V and J calls come from that table; the DNA yielded D and trimming. The data hold more than 100,000 clones, with 70% to 90% observed a single time. CDR1 is SGHTA, CDR2 FQGNSA, per germline. Trimming left V 2 bases short and J 1 base short, with 8 bases between. CDR3 length equals 14 residues. The chain recombines TRBV7-2 with TRBJ1-1, with D possibly being TRBD1 (5 bases). The specimen was peripheral blood. This TCR was sampled from a man over 45 in a cohort sampled during active COVID-19. The CDR3 is CASSLSQGNTEAFF. The CDR3 region has the DNA TGTGCCAGCAGCTTAAGTCAGGGGAACACTGAAGCTTTCTTT. Drawing the rest from reference TRBV7-2 and TRBJ1-1, the complete variable domain is GAGVSQSPSNKVTEKGKDVELRCDPISGHTALYWYRQSLGQGLEFLIYFQGNSAPDKSGLPSDRFSAERTGGSVSTLTIQRTQQEDSAVYLCASSLSQGNTEAFFGQGTRLTVV.